The following is a T cell receptor beta chain sequence with its context. Antigen: not known. Breast cancer patients provided tissue from their axillary draining lymph nodes. V gave up 1 base and J gave up 3 bases, with 6 bases separating them. CDR1 is SNHLY and CDR2 is FYNNEI in the germline V gene. This CDR3 is 13 amino acids long. The data stem from a study of breast tumors, draining lymph nodes, adjacent tissues. Study outcomes and limitations: Compared with lymph nodes, tumors were less diverse; compared with nontumor tissue, more. Most tumor T cells seemingly derive from lymph node, then expand in tumor.

TCRdb re-derived calls from the multiplex PCR reads in MiXCR, one entry per CDR3 protein. The sample lists under 300,000 distinct CDR3 sequences, less than 45% occurring once. V usage is TRBV2 and J usage is TRBJ1-2, with D unresolved. The source of this sequence is a female donor with breast cancer. Some clones in this sample may be carry-over from other donors' samples. Sequenced input: axillary lymph node tissue. CDR3 sequence (DNA): TGTGCCAGCAGTGAAGTAGGGTACTATGGCTACACCTTC. Amino acid sequence: CASSEVGYYGYTF.